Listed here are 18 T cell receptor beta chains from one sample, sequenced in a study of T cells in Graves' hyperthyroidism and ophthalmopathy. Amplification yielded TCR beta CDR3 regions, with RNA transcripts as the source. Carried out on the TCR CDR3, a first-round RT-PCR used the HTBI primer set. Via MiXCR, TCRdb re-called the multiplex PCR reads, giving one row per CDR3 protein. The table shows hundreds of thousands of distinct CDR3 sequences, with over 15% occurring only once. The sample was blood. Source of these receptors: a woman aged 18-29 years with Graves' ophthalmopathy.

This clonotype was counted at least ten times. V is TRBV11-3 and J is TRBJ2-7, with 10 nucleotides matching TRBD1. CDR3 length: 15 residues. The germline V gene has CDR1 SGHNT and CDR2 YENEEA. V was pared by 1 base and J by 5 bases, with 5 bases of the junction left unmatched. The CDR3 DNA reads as TGTGCCAGCAGCTTAGTTGGGACAGGGGACCACGAGCAGTACTTC. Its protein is CASSLVGTGDHEQYF.

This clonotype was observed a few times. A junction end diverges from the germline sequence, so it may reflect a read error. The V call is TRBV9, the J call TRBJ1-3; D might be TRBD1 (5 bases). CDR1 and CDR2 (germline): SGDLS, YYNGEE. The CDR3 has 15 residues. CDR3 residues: CASSVGNGAGDTIYF. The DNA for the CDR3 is TGTGCCAGCAGCGTAGGGAACGGGGCTGGAGACACCATATATTTT.

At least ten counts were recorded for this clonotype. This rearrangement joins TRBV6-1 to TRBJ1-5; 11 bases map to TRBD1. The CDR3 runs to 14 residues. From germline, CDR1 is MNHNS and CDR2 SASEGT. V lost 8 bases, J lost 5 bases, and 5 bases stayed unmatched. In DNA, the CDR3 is TGTGCCAGCGGACAGGGGGCAGGGTATCAGCCCCAGCATTTT. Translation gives CASGQGAGYQPQHF.

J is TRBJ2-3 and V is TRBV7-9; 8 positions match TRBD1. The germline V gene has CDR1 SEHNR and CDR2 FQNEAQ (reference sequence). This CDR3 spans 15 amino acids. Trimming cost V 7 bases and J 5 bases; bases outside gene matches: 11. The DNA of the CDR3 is TGTGCCAGCATTCCCAGGACAGGGTTTAGAGATACGCAGTATTTT. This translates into CASIPRTGFRDTQYF.

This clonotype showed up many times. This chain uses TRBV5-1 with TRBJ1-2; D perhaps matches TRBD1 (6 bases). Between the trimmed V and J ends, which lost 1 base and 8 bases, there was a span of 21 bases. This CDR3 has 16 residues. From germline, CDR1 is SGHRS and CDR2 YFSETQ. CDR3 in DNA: TGCGCCAGCAGCTTGACCTCGACAGGCCTCTTTAGAGGCTACACCTTC. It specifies CASSLTSTGLFRGYTF.

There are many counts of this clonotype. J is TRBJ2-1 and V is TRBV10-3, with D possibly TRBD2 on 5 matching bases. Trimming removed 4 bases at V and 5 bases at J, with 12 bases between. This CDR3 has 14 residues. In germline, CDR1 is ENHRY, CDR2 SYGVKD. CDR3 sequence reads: CAISAEVRDNEQFF. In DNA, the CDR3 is TGTGCCATCAGTGCGGAGGTTCGGGACAATGAGCAGTTCTTC.

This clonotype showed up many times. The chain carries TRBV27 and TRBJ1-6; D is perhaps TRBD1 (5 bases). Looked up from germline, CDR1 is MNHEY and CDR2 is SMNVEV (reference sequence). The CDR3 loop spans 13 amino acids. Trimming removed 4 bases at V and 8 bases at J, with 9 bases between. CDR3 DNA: TGTGCCAGCAGTTCCAGGGACTATTCACCCCTCCACTTT. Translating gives CASSSRDYSPLHF.

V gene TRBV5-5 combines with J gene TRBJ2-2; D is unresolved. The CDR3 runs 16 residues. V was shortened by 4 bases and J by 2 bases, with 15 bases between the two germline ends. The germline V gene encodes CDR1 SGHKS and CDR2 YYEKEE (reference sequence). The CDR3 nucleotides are TGTGCCAGCAGCCTTTTTATGTGGGCCAACACCGGGGAGCTGTTTTTT. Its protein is CASSLFMWANTGELFF.

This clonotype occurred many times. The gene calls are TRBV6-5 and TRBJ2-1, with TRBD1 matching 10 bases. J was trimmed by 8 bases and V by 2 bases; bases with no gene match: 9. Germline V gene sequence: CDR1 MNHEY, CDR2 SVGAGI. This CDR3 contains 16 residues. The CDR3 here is CASSYPYDRGRDEQFF. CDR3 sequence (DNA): TGTGCCAGCAGTTACCCTTACGACAGGGGGCGAGATGAGCAGTTCTTC.

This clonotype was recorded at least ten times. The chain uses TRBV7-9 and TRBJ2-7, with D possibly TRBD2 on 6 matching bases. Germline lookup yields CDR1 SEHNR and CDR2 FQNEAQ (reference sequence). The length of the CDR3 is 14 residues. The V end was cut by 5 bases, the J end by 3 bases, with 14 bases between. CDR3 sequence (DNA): TGTGCCAGCAGCACCGGTGGTAGCGGCTACGAGCAGTACTTC. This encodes CASSTGGSGYEQYF.

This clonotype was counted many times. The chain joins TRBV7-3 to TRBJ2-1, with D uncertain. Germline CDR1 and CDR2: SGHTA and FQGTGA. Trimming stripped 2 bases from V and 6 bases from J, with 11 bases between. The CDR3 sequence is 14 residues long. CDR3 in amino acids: CASSLSWRRNEQFF. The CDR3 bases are TGTGCCAGCAGCTTATCCTGGCGGCGCAATGAGCAGTTCTTC.

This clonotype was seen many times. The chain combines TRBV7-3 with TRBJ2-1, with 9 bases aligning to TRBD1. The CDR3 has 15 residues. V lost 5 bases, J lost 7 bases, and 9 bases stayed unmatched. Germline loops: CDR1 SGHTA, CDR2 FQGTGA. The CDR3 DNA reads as TGTGCCAGCAGCCCCGGGACAGGGAGGAGGAATGAGCAGTTCTTC. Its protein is CASSPGTGRRNEQFF.

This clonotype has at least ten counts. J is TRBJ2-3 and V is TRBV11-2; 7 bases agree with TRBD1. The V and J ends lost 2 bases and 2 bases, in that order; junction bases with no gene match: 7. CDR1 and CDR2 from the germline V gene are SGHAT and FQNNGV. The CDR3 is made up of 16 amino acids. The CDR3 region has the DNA TGTGCCAGCAGCTTATACCTACAGGGGACCACAGATACGCAGTATTTT. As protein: CASSLYLQGTTDTQYF.

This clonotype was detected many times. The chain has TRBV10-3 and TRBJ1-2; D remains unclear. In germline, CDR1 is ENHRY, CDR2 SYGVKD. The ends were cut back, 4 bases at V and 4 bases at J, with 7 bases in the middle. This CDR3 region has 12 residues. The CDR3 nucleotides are TGTGCCATCAGTGGGGATAGCTATGGCTACACCTTC. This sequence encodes CAISGDSYGYTF.

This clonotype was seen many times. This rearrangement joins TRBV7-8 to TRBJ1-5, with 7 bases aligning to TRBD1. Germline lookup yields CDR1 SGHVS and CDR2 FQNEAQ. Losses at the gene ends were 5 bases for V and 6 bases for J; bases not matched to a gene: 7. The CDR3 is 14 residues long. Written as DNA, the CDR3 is TGTGCCAGCAGCCGACAGGGTATGGGTCAGCCCCAGCATTTT. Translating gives CASSRQGMGQPQHF.

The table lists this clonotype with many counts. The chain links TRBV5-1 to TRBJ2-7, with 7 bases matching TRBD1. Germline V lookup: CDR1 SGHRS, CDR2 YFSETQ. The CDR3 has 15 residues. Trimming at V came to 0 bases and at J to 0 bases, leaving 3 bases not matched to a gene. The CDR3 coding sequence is TGCGCCAGCAGCTTGGTAGGGGACAGCTCCTACGAGCAGTACTTC. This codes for CASSLVGDSSYEQYF.

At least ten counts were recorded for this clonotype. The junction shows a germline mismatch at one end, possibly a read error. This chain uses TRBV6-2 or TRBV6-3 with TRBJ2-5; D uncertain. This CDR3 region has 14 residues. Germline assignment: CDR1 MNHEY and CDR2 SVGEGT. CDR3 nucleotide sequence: TGTGCCAGCAGTTCGGCGCCAATGCAAGAGTCCCAGTACTTC. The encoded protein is CASSSAPMQESQYF.

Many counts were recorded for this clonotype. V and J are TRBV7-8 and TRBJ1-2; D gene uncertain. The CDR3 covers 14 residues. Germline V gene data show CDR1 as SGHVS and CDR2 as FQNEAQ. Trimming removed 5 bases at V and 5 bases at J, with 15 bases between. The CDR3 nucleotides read TGTGCCAGCAGCGCACAAGGGTTAGGGTATGGCTACACCTTC. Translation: CASSAQGLGYGYTF.